Listed below are T cell receptor beta chains from one sample, sequenced in a study of cytomegalovirus exposure and HLA in healthy donors. Assay: immunoSEQ multiplex PCR; the TCRdb copy retains only in-frame clones and omits some. The sample includes 64,000 or so clones, over 60% of them seen just once. The sample was PBMCs. The receptors were gathered from a man between 40 and 49 years old in good health and CMV-seropositive. The conserved cysteine and the conserved F or W are not part of the CDR3 here. Clone size, where shown, is once, few, many, or a class for clones that have expanded.

v_call cdr3_length clone_size cdr3_aa
TRBV28 14 NA ASSAANRARNQPQH
TRBV28 11 NA ASGTGVYNEQF
TRBV5-4 11 NA ASSSLARDTQY
TRBV7-9 14 NA ASSYSGWGGTETQY
TRBV6-1 13 NA ASSETSGGGETQY
TRBV13 11 few ASSPRSTGELF
TRBV5-1 14 NA ASSPGTGGSYNEQF
TRBV5-1 17 NA ASGFSGQGGGSSYNEQF
TRBV5-6 13 NA ASSWGSRGSYEQY
TRBV5-1 13 once ASSLGGGGHQPQH
TRBV6-1 13 NA ASSDGGVSYNEQF
TRBV5-1 13 NA ASSFRQGPPEGQY
TRBV5-4 13 NA ASSLPGTESYEQY
TRBV6-5 12 NA ASSYSGTGRWWY
TRBV5-1 14 NA ASSSSGTGGEETQY
TRBV6-4 10 few ASNLRGNEQF
TRBV9 12 NA ASSGTTGNTEAF
TRBV6-1 12 NA ASTEGVSGNTIY
TRBV5-1 12 NA ASTDWRRFTEAF
TRBV7-2 12 NA ASSSDTAIDGYT
TRBV7-9 13 NA ASSDPEVGTDTQY
TRBV6-6 11 few ASSHGFQETQY
TRBV6-5 12 NA ASKPGQGRTEAF
TRBV11-3 12 NA ASSSTDRTGELF
TRBV5-6 13 once ASSLRGAGVQPQH
TRBV6-5 12 NA ASSQGRAPGELF
TRBV6-5 11 NA ARTSRRNEKLF
TRBV5-1 14 NA ASRPSTGGGNEKLF
TRBV5-6 13 NA ASSPLEGVVYGYT
TRBV6-1 13 NA ASREGQGWNTEAF
TRBV6-5 10 many ASRRTGDGYT
TRBV10-2 12 NA ASSEQGSNQPQH
TRBV28 13 NA ASSLGLRVGGTLF
TRBV25-1 12 NA ATRGQGSPGELF